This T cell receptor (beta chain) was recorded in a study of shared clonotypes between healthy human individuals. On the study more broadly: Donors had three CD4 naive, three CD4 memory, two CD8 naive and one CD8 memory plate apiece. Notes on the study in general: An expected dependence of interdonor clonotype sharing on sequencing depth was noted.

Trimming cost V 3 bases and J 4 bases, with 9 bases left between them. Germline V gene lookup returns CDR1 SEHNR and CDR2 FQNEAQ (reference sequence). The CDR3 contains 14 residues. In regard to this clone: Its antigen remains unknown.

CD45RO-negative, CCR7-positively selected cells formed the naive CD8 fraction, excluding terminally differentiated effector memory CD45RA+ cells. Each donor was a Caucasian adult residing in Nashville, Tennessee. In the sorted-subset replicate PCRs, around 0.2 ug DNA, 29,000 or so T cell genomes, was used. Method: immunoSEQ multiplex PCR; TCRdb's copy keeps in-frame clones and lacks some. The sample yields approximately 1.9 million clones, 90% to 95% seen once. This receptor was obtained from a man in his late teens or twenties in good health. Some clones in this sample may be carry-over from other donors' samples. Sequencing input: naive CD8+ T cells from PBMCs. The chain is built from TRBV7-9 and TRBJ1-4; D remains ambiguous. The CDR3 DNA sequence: TGTGCCAGCAGCTTTCTGGCCGATAATGAAAAACTGTTTTTT. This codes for CASSFLADNEKLFF. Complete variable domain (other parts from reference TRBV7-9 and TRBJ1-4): DTGVSQNPRHKITKRGQNVTFRCDPISEHNRLYWYRQTLGQGPEFLTYFQNEAQLEKSRLLSDRFSAERPKGSFSTLEIQRTEQGDSAMYLCASSFLADNEKLFFGSGTQLSVL.